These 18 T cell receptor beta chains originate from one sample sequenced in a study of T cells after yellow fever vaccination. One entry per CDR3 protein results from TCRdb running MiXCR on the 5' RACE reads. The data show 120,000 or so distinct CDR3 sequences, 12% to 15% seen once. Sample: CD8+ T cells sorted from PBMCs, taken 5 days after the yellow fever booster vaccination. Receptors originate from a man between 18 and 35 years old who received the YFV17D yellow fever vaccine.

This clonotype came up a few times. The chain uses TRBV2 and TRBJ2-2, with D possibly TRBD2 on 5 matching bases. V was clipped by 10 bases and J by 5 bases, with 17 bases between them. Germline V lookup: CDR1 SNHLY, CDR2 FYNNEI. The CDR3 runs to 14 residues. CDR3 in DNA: TGTGCCAACCGGGGAAGGGTTGGGACCGGGGAGCTGTTTTTT. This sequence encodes CANRGRVGTGELFF.

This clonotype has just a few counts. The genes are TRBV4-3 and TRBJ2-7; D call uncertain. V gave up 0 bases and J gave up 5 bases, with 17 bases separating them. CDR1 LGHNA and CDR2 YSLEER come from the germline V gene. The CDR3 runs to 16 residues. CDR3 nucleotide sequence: TGCGCCAGCAGCCAAGATCTCGTGACAAAACCCCACGAGCAGTACTTC. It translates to CASSQDLVTKPHEQYF.

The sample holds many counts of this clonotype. DNA of the CDR3: TGTGCCAGCAGCTTAGTTTCGTCCAGCCAAGAGACCCAGTACTTC. Protein: CASSLVSSSQETQYF. The genes are TRBV11-2 and TRBJ2-5; D not certain. V was clipped by 1 base and J by 1 base, with 10 bases between them. The CDR3 runs to 15 residues. CDR1 SGHAT and CDR2 FQNNGV come from the germline V gene.

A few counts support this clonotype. In DNA, the CDR3 is TGCGCCAGCAGCCCGTTTGGGGTAAATGAAAAACTGTTTTTT. Translated, it gives CASSPFGVNEKLFF. The chain recombines TRBV4-1 with TRBJ1-4, with D hard to call. Germline CDR1 is MGHRA and CDR2 is YSYEKL. This CDR3 has 14 amino acids. V was shortened by 4 bases and J by 5 bases, with 11 bases between the two germline ends.

Here the CDR3 reads CASSPTGTVLYEQYV. CDR3 coding DNA: TGTGCCAGCAGTCCAACCGGGACCGTCCTTTACGAGCAGTACGTC. The chain has TRBV28 and TRBJ2-7; possibly TRBD1 or TRBD2 for D (5 bases each). This CDR3 spans 15 amino acids. The V gene lost 5 bases and the J gene lost 4 bases, with 18 bases spanning the gap. The V gene's germline CDR1 is MDHEN and CDR2 SYDVKM.

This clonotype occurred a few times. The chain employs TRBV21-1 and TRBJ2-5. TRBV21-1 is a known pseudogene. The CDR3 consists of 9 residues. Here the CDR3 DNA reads TGTGCCAGCCGATGGACCCAGTACTTC. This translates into CASRWTQYF.

The CDR3 spells CASSYAFPDTQYF. The CDR3 DNA is TGTGCCAGCAGTTACGCTTTTCCAGATACGCAGTATTTT. The chain recombines TRBV6-2 or TRBV6-3 with TRBJ2-3; D is unclear. The CDR3 sequence is 13 residues long. V was trimmed by 2 bases and J by 4 bases, leaving 7 bases between them. The germline V gene encodes CDR1 MNHEY and CDR2 SVGEGT.

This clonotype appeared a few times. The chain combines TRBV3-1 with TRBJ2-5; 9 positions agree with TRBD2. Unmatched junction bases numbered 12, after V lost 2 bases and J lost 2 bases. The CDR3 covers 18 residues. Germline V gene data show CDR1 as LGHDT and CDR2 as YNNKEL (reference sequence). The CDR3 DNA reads TGTGCCAGCAGCCAAAAATTGGGGCTAGCGGGGAGACAAGAGACCCAGTACTTC. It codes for CASSQKLGLAGRQETQYF.

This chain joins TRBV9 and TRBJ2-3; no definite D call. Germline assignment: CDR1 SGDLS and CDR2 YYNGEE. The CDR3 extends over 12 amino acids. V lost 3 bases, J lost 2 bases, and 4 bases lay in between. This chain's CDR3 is CASSGVTDTQYF. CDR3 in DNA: TGTGCCAGCAGCGGGGTCACAGATACGCAGTATTTT.

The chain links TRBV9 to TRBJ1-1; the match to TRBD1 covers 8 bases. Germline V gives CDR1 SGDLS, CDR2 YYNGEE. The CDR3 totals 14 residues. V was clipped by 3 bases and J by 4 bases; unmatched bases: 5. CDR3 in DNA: TGTGCCAGCAGCGCCGGAACAGGGGGCACTGAAGCTTTCTTT. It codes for CASSAGTGGTEAFF.

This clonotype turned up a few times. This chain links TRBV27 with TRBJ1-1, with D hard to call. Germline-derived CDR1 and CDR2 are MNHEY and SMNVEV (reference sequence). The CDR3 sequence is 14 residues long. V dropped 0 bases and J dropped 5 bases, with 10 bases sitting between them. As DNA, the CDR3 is TGTGCCAGCAGTTTATCCCCAGGTCATACTGAAGCTTTCTTT. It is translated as CASSLSPGHTEAFF.

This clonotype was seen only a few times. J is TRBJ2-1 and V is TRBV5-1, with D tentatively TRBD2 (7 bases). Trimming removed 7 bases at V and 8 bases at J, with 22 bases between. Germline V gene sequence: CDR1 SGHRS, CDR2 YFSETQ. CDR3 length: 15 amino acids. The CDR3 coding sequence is TGCGCCAGCCGTCCTCCGGGGGGCTATCAGCATGAGCAGTTCTTC. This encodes CASRPPGGYQHEQFF.

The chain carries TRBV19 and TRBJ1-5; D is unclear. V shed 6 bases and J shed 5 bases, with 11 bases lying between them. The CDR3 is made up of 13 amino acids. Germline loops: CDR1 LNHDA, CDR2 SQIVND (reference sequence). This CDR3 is CASRSYSHQPQHF. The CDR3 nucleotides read TGTGCCAGTAGATCATATAGTCATCAGCCCCAGCATTTT. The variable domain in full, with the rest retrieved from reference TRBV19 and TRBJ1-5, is DGGITQSPKYLFRKEGQNVTLSCEQNLNHDAMYWYRQDPGQGLRLIYYSQIVNDFQKGDIAEGYSVSREKKESFPLTVTSAQKNPTAFYLCASRSYSHQPQHFGDGTRLSIL.

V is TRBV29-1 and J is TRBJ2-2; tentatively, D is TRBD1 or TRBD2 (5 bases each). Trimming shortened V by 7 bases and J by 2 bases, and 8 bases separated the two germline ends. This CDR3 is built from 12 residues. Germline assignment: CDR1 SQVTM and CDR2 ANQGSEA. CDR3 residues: CSARDNTGELFF. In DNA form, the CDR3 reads TGCAGCGCTAGGGACAACACCGGGGAGCTGTTTTTT.

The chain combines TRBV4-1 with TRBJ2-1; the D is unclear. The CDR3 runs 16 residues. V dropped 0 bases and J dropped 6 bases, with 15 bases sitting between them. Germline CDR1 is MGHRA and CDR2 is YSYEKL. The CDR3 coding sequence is TGCGCCAGCAGCCAAGAATGGCAGGCGTTGGTCAATGAGCAGTTCTTC. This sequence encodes CASSQEWQALVNEQFF.

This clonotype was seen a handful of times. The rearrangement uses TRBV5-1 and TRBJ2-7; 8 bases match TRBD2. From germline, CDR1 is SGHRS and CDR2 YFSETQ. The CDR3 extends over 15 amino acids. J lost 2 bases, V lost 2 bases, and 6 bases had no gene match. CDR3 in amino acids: CASSLSGLATYEQYF. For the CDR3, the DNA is TGCGCCAGCAGCTTAAGCGGACTAGCAACCTACGAGCAGTACTTC.

CDR3 protein: CATSDTTSDTQYF. As DNA, the CDR3 is TGTGCCACCAGTGATACTACTAGTGATACGCAGTATTTT. The chain carries TRBV24-1 and TRBJ2-3; D perhaps matches TRBD2 (5 bases). The CDR3 is 13 amino acids. V lost 3 bases and J lost 6, with 9 bases in between. Looked up from germline, CDR1 is KGHDR and CDR2 is SFDVKD.

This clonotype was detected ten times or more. CDR3 loop: CSVEGLRDRGHQETQYF. In DNA form, the CDR3 reads TGCAGCGTTGAAGGGCTGCGGGACAGGGGCCACCAAGAGACCCAGTACTTC. The rearrangement links TRBV29-1 to TRBJ2-5, with 10 positions matching TRBD1. CDR1 and CDR2 (germline): SQVTM, ANQGSEA. The CDR3 sequence is 17 residues long. With 1 base clipped from V and 0 bases from J, the junction kept 8 bases outside the gene matches.